The 17 T cell receptor beta chains reported below all come from one sample, sequenced in a study of blood T cell repertoires in COVID-19. Profiling relied on immunoSEQ multiplex PCR, and the TCRdb table lists in-frame clones only, not all of them. Here the sample spans under 200,000 clones, 80% to 90% being singletons. The sample comprised PBMCs or T cells enriched from blood (not recorded which). These receptor sequences come from a man aged 50-59 years who had recovered from COVID-19.

As concerns this clone: This same CDR3 is encoded by further DNA sequences in the sample. The V gene is TRBV2, the J gene TRBJ1-2; no clear D. Germline loops: CDR1 SNHLY, CDR2 FYNNEI. The CDR3 runs to 11 residues. Trimming shortened V by 7 bases and J by 3 bases, and 6 bases separated the two germline ends. This CDR3 is CASMADYGYTF. The CDR3 DNA sequence: TGTGCCAGCATGGCAGACTATGGCTACACCTTC.

The V and J genes are TRBV2 and TRBJ1-5; 8 bases agree with TRBD1. The CDR3 is 15 residues long. From germline, CDR1 is SNHLY and CDR2 FYNNEI. Germline trimming cut 8 bases from V and 3 bases from J; bases unmatched to any gene: 9. The CDR3 sequence is CASARTGLDNQPQHF. DNA for the CDR3: TGTGCCAGCGCTAGGACAGGGCTAGACAATCAGCCCCAGCATTTT.

The chain recombines TRBV3-1 (or the pseudogene TRBV3-2) with TRBJ2-1; 9 nucleotides agree with TRBD2. From germline, CDR1 is LGHDT and CDR2 YNNKEL (reference sequence). The V and J ends lost 7 bases and 5 bases, in that order; junction bases with no gene match: 9. This CDR3 contains 15 residues. CDR3 loop: CASTTSAGGNNEQFF. CDR3 bases: TGTGCCAGCACTACTTCAGCGGGGGGCAACAATGAGCAGTTCTTC.

Only one count was recorded for this clone. The chain is built from TRBV6-2 or TRBV6-3 and TRBJ1-4, with 12 bases lining up with TRBD1. The V segment lost 5 bases and the J segment 10 bases; nucleotides outside the gene matches: 17. CDR1 and CDR2 (germline): MNHEY, SVGEGT. This CDR3 region has 18 residues. This chain's CDR3 is CASSRPGTGGGTPGKLFF. The CDR3 nucleotides are TGTGCCAGCAGTCGTCCCGGGACAGGGGGCGGGACCCCCGGAAAACTGTTTTTT.

J is TRBJ2-7 and V is TRBV2, with unresolved D. Trimming shortened V by 2 bases and J by 0 bases, and 11 bases separated the two germline ends. Germline lookup yields CDR1 SNHLY and CDR2 FYNNEI. This CDR3 has 15 residues. The CDR3 DNA is TGTGCCAGCAGTGAATGGTCAGGAAGCTCCTACGAGCAGTACTTC. It is translated as CASSEWSGSSYEQYF.

V usage is TRBV27 and J usage is TRBJ2-1; the match to TRBD2 covers 11 bases. This CDR3 has 17 amino acids. The V gene's germline CDR1 is MNHEY and CDR2 SMNVEV (reference sequence). With V trimmed by 5 bases and J by 7 bases, 13 bases remained unmatched. The CDR3: CASSTHLASGGPNEQFF. The CDR3 DNA reads TGTGCCAGCAGTACACATTTGGCTAGCGGGGGGCCTAATGAGCAGTTCTTC.

This clone has only a few counts. The chain combines TRBV9 with TRBJ1-2, with 9 bases aligning to TRBD1. Trimming cost V 2 bases and J 4 bases; bases outside gene matches: 3. Germline assignment: CDR1 SGDLS and CDR2 YYNGEE. The CDR3 consists of 14 residues. CDR3 in DNA: TGTGCCAGCAGCGTTCAGACAGGGGGCTATGGCTACACCTTC. Protein sequence: CASSVQTGGYGYTF.

J is TRBJ1-2 and V is TRBV5-6, with D perhaps TRBD1 (6 bases). V was pared by 4 bases and J by 7 bases, with 23 bases between. Looked up from germline, CDR1 is SGHDT and CDR2 is YYEEEE. The CDR3 has 16 residues. For the CDR3, the DNA is TGTGCCAGCAGCCGTCAGACAGGATCCGTGCCCTTTGGCTACACCTTC. This codes for CASSRQTGSVPFGYTF. The full variable domain, its missing parts supplied by reference TRBV5-6 and TRBJ1-2, is DAGVTQSPTHLIKTRGQQVTLRCSPKSGHDTVSWYQQALGQGPQFIFQYYEEEERQRGNFPDRFSGHQFPNYSSELNVNALLLGDSALYLCASSRQTGSVPFGYTFGSGTRLTVV.

The chain has TRBV7-2 and TRBJ2-1; 7 bases line up with TRBD1. The trim removed 5 bases at V and 6 bases at J, leaving 10 bases unmatched. The CDR3 runs to 15 residues. Germline V lookup: CDR1 SGHTA, CDR2 FQGNSA. The chain's CDR3 is CASSPSPSGGNEQFF. The CDR3 DNA is TGTGCCAGCAGCCCTAGTCCCTCAGGGGGCAATGAGCAGTTCTTC.

The CDR3 sequence: CASSSDPGQGIEKLFF. The DNA of the CDR3 is TGTGCCAGCAGCTCAGATCCGGGACAGGGGATTGAAAAACTGTTTTTT. This chain links TRBV5-6 with TRBJ1-4; 10 nucleotides match TRBD1. With V trimmed by 3 bases and J by 7 bases, 9 bases remained unmatched. The germline CDR1 and CDR2 sequences are SGHDT and YYEEEE. The CDR3 length is 16 residues.

This chain joins TRBV15 and TRBJ1-4, with a tentative D call TRBD1 (5 bases). This CDR3 region has 15 residues. Between the trimmed V and J ends, which lost 1 base and 4 bases, there was a span of 10 bases. The germline V gene encodes CDR1 LNHNV and CDR2 YYDKDF (reference sequence). The CDR3 DNA follows: TGTGCCACCAGCAGAGTAGGGGCCGGTAATGAAAAACTGTTTTTT. The encoded protein is CATSRVGAGNEKLFF.

This clone occurred a few times. The chain employs TRBV7-8 and TRBJ2-1, with a weak D call TRBD1 (5 bases). CDR1 is SGHVS, CDR2 FQNEAQ, per germline. Trimming took off 5 bases at V and 12 bases at J, with 14 bases between the two ends. The CDR3 length is 12 residues. The CDR3 DNA sequence: TGTGCCAGCAGCCCCATGTTAGGGGTGCAGTTCTTC. This translates into CASSPMLGVQFF.

The chain couples TRBV3-1 (or the pseudogene TRBV3-2) to TRBJ1-2; TRBD1 matches 9 bases. V dropped 3 bases and J dropped 5; count of bases not matched to a gene: 4. This CDR3 has 14 residues. Germline CDR1 and CDR2: LGHDT and YNNKEL (reference sequence). The DNA for the CDR3 is TGTGCCAGCAGCCACGCGGGACAGGGTTATGGCTACACCTTC. As protein: CASSHAGQGYGYTF.

This chain joins TRBV5-4 and TRBJ2-5; 10 bases are a match to TRBD2. Germline V gene sequence: CDR1 SGHNT, CDR2 YYREEE (reference sequence). V lost 3 bases, J lost 4 bases, and 9 bases stayed unmatched. The CDR3 extends over 16 amino acids. CDR3 sequence reads: CASSSGLANSRETQYF. The CDR3 DNA is TGTGCCAGCAGCTCGGGACTAGCGAACTCTCGAGAGACCCAGTACTTC.

The chain recombines TRBV6-5 with TRBJ1-6; TRBD1 matches 9 bases. The germline V gene has CDR1 MNHEY and CDR2 SVGAGI. The CDR3 runs to 15 residues. V dropped 0 bases and J dropped 7; count of bases not matched to a gene: 1. The chain's CDR3 is CASSYSGTGNSPLHF. The CDR3 bases are TGTGCCAGCAGTTACTCCGGGACAGGGAATTCACCCCTCCACTTT.

This chain uses TRBV27 with TRBJ1-6; D is unclear. Germline CDR1 reads MNHEY; CDR2 reads SMNVEV (reference sequence). V was pared by 6 bases and J by 3 bases, with 9 bases between. This CDR3 contains 14 residues. CDR3: CASRAGLYNSPLHF. The CDR3 DNA reads as TGTGCCAGCAGGGCAGGACTCTATAATTCACCCCTCCACTTT.

The CDR3 region is CASSRRAGTGDEQYF. In nucleotides, the CDR3 is TGCGCCAGCAGCCGGAGAGCCGGGACAGGGGACGAGCAGTACTTC. The gene calls are TRBV4-3 and TRBJ2-7; 10 nucleotides line up with TRBD1. Germline CDR1 is LGHNA and CDR2 is YSLEER. The CDR3 covers 15 residues. The ends lost 4 bases at V and 5 bases at J; junction bases unmatched: 8.